These T cell receptor beta chains were read from a single sample in a study of human T cells and chemical hapten exposure. TCRdb re-analysed the RACE reads in MiXCR, keeping a single row per CDR3 protein. The table shows roughly 64,000 distinct CDR3 sequences, with roughly 11% occurring only once. Sequences were derived from whole blood, sampled in connection with sensitization to the hapten diphenylcyclopropenone (DPC). Every receptor here comes from a woman aged 25 to 39 with alopecia areata. Some clones in this sample may be carry-over from other donors' samples. The conserved cysteine and the conserved F or W are not part of the CDR3 here.

J	V	CDR3
TRBJ2-5	TRBV28	ASSPRVANQETQY
TRBJ2-5	TRBV6-6	ASSYAGEETQY
TRBJ1-1	TRBV20-1	SARGQGGNTEAF
TRBJ2-1	TRBV27	ASSWDRANEQF
TRBJ1-6	TRBV18	ASSPLSGQGESPLH
TRBJ1-1	TRBV29-1	SVGNLEAF
TRBJ1-5	TRBV6-5	ASRAGTGGRLSQPQH
TRBJ2-1	TRBV4-3	ASSQGALYNEQF
TRBJ2-5	TRBV12-3/TRBV12-4	ASSFRRGSETQY
TRBJ2-1	TRBV10-3	AIKSAGATDEQF
TRBJ2-5	TRBV29-1	SVGGDPTNWETQY